This is a list of T cell receptor beta chains from one sample in a study of cytomegalovirus exposure and HLA in healthy donors. Produced via immunoSEQ multiplex PCR; TCRdb's table is partial and in-frame only. Among under 150,000 clones listed, around 86% were seen once. Sequences were obtained from PBMCs. The receptors were gathered from a man aged 18 to 29 in good health and CMV-seropositive. The CDR3 runs from the conserved cysteine through the conserved F or W. Each record gives: clone size, V gene, CDR3 protein. A clone size is listed for some rows: how often the clone was seen (once, few, many), or a class if it is expanded.

clone size: NA; V gene: TRBV2; CDR3 protein: CASIIGTGVKYEQYF
clone size: NA; V gene: TRBV6-6; CDR3 protein: CASSYSREGPRGIQFF
clone size: NA; V gene: TRBV5-1; CDR3 protein: CASSPNRAGNTIYF
clone size: NA; V gene: TRBV19; CDR3 protein: CASYRAGGTEAFF
clone size: NA; V gene: TRBV7-6; CDR3 protein: CASSPHPPLAGETGELFF
clone size: NA; V gene: TRBV5-1; CDR3 protein: CASSAAGNYNEQFF
clone size: NA; V gene: TRBV7-8; CDR3 protein: CASSLNLAGVGDTQYF
clone size: NA; V gene: TRBV27; CDR3 protein: CASTRRGTQYF
clone size: NA; V gene: TRBV9; CDR3 protein: CASSVGQGFYEQYF
clone size: NA; V gene: TRBV19; CDR3 protein: CASNEGAGDEKLFF
clone size: NA; V gene: TRBV28; CDR3 protein: CASSLTGTGNYGYTF
clone size: NA; V gene: TRBV11-2; CDR3 protein: CASSSIRGDSLKATYEQYF
clone size: NA; V gene: TRBV29-1; CDR3 protein: CSVGGFKGRYGAGADEQYF
clone size: NA; V gene: TRBV27; CDR3 protein: CASSLTPGNTIYF
clone size: NA; V gene: TRBV9; CDR3 protein: CASSETGGSQDTEAFF
clone size: once; V gene: TRBV4-1; CDR3 protein: CASSHPVRDITHEQYF
clone size: few; V gene: TRBV19; CDR3 protein: CASSIGRGAFF
clone size: NA; V gene: TRBV19; CDR3 protein: CASRGQGLGNTEAFF
clone size: NA; V gene: TRBV7-2; CDR3 protein: CASSYRAGGIDEQFF
clone size: NA; V gene: TRBV19; CDR3 protein: CASSISGEAYNEQFF
clone size: NA; V gene: TRBV6-1; CDR3 protein: CASRVAPTYEQYF
clone size: few; V gene: TRBV6-4; CDR3 protein: CASSVAGGRTGELFF
clone size: NA; V gene: TRBV4-2; CDR3 protein: CASSLTTDTQYF
clone size: NA; V gene: TRBV7-9; CDR3 protein: CASSLWQGGTEAFF